The rows below give T cell receptor beta chains drawn from one sample of a study of shared clonotypes between healthy human individuals. Generated by immunoSEQ multiplex PCR, the TCRdb table keeps only in-frame clones and is missing some. The data contain over a million clones, roughly 95% of them singletons. Sequenced material: naive CD4+ T cells sorted from blood. The receptors were sampled from a young man in good health. The CDR3 runs from the conserved cysteine through the conserved F or W. A D gene is named only where the DNA matches it firmly.

V gene: TRBV9
J gene: TRBJ2-7
D gene: NA
CDR3 protein: CASSVATGYEQYF

V gene: TRBV28
J gene: TRBJ2-2
D gene: TRBD1
CDR3 protein: CASSAGTGWAGELFF

V gene: TRBV6-4
J gene: TRBJ1-5
D gene: NA
CDR3 protein: CASRPEGHSNQPQHF

V gene: TRBV5-1
J gene: TRBJ2-1
D gene: NA
CDR3 protein: CASSFASGAYNEQFF

V gene: TRBV18
J gene: TRBJ2-7
D gene: TRBD2
CDR3 protein: CASSPLPRTSGGLTYEQYF

V gene: TRBV5-1
J gene: TRBJ2-7
D gene: TRBD2
CDR3 protein: CASRSLAASSYEQYF

V gene: TRBV6-5
J gene: TRBJ1-5
D gene: NA
CDR3 protein: CASGFTGLGQPQHF

V gene: TRBV5-1
J gene: TRBJ2-1
D gene: NA
CDR3 protein: CASSLNTYNEQFF

V gene: TRBV7-2
J gene: TRBJ1-5
D gene: NA
CDR3 protein: CASSSGGTYQPQHF

V gene: TRBV5-1
J gene: TRBJ2-3
D gene: NA
CDR3 protein: CASSAGDQFTDTQYF

V gene: TRBV5-4
J gene: TRBJ1-2
D gene: TRBD1
CDR3 protein: CASSLGQGDYGYTF

V gene: TRBV11-2
J gene: TRBJ2-7
D gene: NA
CDR3 protein: CASSFLSTSIYEQYF

V gene: TRBV21-1
J gene: TRBJ1-3
D gene: NA
CDR3 protein: CASRKTWKRYSSGNTIYF

V gene: TRBV6-6
J gene: TRBJ1-1
D gene: NA
CDR3 protein: CASSYSQVNTEAFF

V gene: TRBV10-2
J gene: TRBJ2-7
D gene: TRBD1
CDR3 protein: CASSDPGQRSSYEQYF